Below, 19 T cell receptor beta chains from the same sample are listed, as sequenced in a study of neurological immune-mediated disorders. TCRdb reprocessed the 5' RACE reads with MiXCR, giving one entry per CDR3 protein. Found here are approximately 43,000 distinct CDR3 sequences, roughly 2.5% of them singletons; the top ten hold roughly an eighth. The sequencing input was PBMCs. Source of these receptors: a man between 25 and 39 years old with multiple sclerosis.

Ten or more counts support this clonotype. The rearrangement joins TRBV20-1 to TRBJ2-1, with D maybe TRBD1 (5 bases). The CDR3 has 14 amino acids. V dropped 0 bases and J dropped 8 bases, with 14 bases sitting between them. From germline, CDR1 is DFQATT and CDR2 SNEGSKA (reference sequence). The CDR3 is CSARESGLRDEQFF. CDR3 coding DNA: TGCAGTGCTAGAGAGTCAGGGTTACGGGATGAGCAGTTCTTC.

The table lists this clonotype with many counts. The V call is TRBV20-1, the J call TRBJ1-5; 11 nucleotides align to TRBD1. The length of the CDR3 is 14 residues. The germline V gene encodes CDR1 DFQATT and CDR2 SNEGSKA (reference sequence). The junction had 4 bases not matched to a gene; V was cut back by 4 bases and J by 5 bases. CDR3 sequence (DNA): TGCAGTGCTAATCCGGGACAGGGGGATCAGCCCCAGCATTTT. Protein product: CSANPGQGDQPQHF.

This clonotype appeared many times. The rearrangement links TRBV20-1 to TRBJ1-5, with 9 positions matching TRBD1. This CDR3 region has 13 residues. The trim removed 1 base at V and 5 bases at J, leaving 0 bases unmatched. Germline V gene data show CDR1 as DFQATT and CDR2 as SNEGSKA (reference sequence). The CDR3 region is CSARGTGDQPQHF. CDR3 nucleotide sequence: TGCAGTGCTAGAGGGACAGGGGATCAGCCCCAGCATTTT.

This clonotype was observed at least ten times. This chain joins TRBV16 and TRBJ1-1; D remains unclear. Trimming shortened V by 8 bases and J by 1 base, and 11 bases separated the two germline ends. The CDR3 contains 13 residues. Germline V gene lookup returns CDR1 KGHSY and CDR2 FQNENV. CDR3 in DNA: TGTGCCAGCTCTTCATTCAGGAACACTGAAGCTTTCTTT. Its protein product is CASSSFRNTEAFF. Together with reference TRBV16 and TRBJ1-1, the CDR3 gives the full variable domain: GEEVAQTPKHLVRGEGQKAKLYCAPIKGHSYVFWYQQVLKNEFKFLISFQNENVFDETGMPKERFSAKCLPNSPCSLEIQATKLEDSAVYFCASSSFRNTEAFFGQGTRLTVV.

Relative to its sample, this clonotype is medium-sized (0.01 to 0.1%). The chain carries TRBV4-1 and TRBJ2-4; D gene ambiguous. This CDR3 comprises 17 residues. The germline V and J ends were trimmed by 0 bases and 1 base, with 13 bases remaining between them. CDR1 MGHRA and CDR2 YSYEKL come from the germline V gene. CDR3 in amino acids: CASSQDSRGNAKNIQYF. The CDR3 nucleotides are TGCGCCAGCAGCCAAGATTCGCGCGGTAATGCCAAAAACATTCAGTACTTC.

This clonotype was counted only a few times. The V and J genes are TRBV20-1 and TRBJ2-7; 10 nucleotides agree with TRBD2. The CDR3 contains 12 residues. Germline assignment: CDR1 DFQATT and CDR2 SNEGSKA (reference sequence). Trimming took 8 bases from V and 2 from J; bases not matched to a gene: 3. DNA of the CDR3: TGCAGTAAGAGCGGGAGGGCCTACGAGCAGTACTTC. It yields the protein CSKSGRAYEQYF.

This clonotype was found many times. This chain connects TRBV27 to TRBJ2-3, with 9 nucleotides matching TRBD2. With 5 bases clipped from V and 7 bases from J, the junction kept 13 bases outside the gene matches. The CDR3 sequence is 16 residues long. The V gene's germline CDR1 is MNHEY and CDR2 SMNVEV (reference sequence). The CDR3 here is CASSLLFAGGQNTQYF. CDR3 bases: TGTGCCAGCAGTCTTCTTTTTGCGGGGGGGCAAAATACGCAGTATTTT.

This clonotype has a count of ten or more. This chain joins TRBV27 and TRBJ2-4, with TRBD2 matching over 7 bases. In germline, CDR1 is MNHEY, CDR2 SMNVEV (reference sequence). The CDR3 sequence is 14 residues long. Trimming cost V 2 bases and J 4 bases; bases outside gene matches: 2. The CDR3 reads CASSLGLGKNIQYF. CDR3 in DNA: TGTGCCAGCAGTTTAGGACTAGGGAAAAACATTCAGTACTTC.

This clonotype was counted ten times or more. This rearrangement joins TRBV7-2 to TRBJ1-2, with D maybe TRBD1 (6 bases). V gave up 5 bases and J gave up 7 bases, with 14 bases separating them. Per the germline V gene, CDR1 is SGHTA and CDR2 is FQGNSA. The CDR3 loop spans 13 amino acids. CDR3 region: CASSLDSVRGYTF. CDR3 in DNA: TGTGCCAGCAGCCTGGACAGTGTTCGTGGCTACACCTTC.

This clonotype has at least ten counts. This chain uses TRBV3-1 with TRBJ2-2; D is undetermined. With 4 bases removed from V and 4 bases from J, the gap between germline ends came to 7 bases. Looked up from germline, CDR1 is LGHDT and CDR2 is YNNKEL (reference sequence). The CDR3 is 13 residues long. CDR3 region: CASSRRTTGELFF. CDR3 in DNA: TGTGCCAGCAGCCGTAGGACCACCGGGGAGCTGTTTTTT.

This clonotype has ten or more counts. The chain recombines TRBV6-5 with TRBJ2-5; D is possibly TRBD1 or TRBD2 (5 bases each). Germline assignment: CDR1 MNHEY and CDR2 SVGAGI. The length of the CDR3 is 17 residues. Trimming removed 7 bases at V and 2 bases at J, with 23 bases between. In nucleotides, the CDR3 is TGTGCCAGCACTCCGAACGACCTCCGGGACGGGCAAGAGACCCAGTACTTC. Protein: CASTPNDLRDGQETQYF.

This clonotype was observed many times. The CDR3 DNA follows: TGCAGTGCTAGGTCGGTAGGGCGGGGACTAGACTTGAACTATGGCTACACCTTC. Its translation: CSARSVGRGLDLNYGYTF. The genes are TRBV20-1 and TRBJ1-2; D perhaps matches TRBD1 (5 bases). Germline lookup yields CDR1 DFQATT and CDR2 SNEGSKA (reference sequence). This CDR3 comprises 18 residues. With 3 bases removed from V and 2 bases from J, the gap between germline ends came to 25 bases.

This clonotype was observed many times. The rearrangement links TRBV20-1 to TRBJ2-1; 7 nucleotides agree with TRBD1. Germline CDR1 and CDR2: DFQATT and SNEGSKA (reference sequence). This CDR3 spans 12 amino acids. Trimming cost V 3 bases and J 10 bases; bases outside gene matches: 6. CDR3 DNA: TGCAGTGCTAGTCCGACAGGGCACGAGCAGTTCTTC. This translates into CSASPTGHEQFF.

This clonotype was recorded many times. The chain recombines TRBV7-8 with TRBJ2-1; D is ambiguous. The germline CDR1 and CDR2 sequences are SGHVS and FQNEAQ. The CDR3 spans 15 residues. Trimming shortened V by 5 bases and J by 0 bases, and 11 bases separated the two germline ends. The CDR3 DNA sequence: TGTGCCAGCAGCCCTCTGGCTAGCTCCTACAATGAGCAGTTCTTC. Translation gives CASSPLASSYNEQFF. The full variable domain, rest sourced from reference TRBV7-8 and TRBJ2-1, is GAGVSQSPRYKVAKRGQDVALRCDPISGHVSLFWYQQALGQGPEFLTYFQNEAQLDKSGLPSDRFFAERPEGSVSTLKIQRTQQEDSAVYLCASSPLASSYNEQFFGPGTRLTVL.

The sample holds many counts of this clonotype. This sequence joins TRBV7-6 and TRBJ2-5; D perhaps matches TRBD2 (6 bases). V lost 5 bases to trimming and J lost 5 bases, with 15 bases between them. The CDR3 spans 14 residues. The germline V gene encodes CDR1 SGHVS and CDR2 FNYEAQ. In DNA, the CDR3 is TGTGCCAGCAGCGCCGTGGAGGGTTCGGAGACCCAGTACTTC. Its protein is CASSAVEGSETQYF.

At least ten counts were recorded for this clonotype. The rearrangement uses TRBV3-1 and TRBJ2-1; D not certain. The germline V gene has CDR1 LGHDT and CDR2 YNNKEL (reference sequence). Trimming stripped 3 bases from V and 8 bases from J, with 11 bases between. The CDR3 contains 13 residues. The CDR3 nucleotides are TGTGCCAGCAGCCATCATAACGAATATGAGCAGTTCTTC. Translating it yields CASSHHNEYEQFF.

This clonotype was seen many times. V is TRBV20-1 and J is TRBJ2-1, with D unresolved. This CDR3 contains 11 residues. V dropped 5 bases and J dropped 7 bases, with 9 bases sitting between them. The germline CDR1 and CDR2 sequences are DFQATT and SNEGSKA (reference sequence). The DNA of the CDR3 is TGCAGTGCTCAACAGAGAAATGAGCAGTTCTTC. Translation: CSAQQRNEQFF.

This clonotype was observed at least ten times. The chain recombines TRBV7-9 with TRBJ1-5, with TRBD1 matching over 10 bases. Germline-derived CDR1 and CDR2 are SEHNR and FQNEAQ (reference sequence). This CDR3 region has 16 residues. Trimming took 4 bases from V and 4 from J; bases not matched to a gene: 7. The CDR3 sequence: CASSSGDRGANQPQHF. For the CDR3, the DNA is TGTGCCAGCAGCTCCGGGGACAGGGGTGCAAATCAGCCCCAGCATTTT.

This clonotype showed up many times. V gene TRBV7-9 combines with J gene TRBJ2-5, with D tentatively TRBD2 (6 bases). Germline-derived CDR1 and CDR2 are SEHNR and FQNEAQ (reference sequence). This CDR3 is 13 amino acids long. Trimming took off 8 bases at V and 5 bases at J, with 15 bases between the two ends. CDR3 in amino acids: CASSGAAMETQYF. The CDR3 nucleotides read TGTGCCAGCTCGGGAGCCGCTATGGAGACCCAGTACTTC.